The present T cell receptor beta chain was sequenced within a study of multiple sclerosis patients with progressive multifocal leukoencephalopathy. Measured with immunoSEQ multiplex PCR; TCRdb has only the in-frame clones, and not every one. The sample has some 30,000 clones, almost 95% seen once. Documented time point: before natalizumab initiation. Sequencing was carried out using PBMCs. This receptor was obtained from a man aged 25-40 years with multiple sclerosis.

The CDR3 nucleotides read TGTGCTAGTGGTTTTTGGGACAGGGGATCCTACGAGCAGTACTTC. Translated, it gives CASGFWDRGSYEQYF. This chain links TRBV12-5 with TRBJ2-7; 10 nucleotides agree with TRBD1. The CDR3 length is 15 residues. CDR1 and CDR2 (germline): LGHNT, FRNRAP. V was clipped by 3 bases and J by 1 base; unmatched bases: 3.